Below, 25 T cell receptor beta chains from the same sample are listed, as sequenced in a study of cytomegalovirus exposure and HLA in healthy donors. PCR was performed using 60 Vbeta and 13 Jbeta primers. Here immunoSEQ multiplex PCR was the method, and the copy in TCRdb shows in-frame clones only, minus some. The sample contains about 160,000 clones, around 60% of which appear only once. Material: PBMCs. These receptors came from a woman aged 55-69 years in good health and CMV-seropositive.

V usage is TRBV19 and J usage is TRBJ1-4; D ambiguous. The germline V and J ends were trimmed by 7 bases and 10 bases, with 22 bases remaining between them. CDR1 is LNHDA and CDR2 is SQIVND in the germline V gene (reference sequence). This CDR3 has 15 residues. In nucleotides, the CDR3 is TGTGCCAGTAACCAGCCGGGAGGGAGGCGGGGAAAACTGTTTTTT. Protein sequence: CASNQPGGRRGKLFF. Based on the CDR3 plus reference TRBV19 and TRBJ1-4, the full variable domain is DGGITQSPKYLFRKEGQNVTLSCEQNLNHDAMYWYRQDPGQGLRLIYYSQIVNDFQKGDIAEGYSVSREKKESFPLTVTSAQKNPTAFYLCASNQPGGRRGKLFFGSGTQLSVL.

The chain employs TRBV6-5 and TRBJ2-5, with a weak D call TRBD1 (5 bases). Germline V CDR1 and CDR2: MNHEY, SVGAGI. Trimming stripped 5 bases from V and 4 bases from J, with 14 bases between. The CDR3 is 14 residues long. CDR3 DNA: TGTGCCAGCAGTGCAGGGTTTTCCCCAGAGACCCAGTACTTC. Protein: CASSAGFSPETQYF.

This sequence joins TRBV28 and TRBJ2-2, with 7 bases that match TRBD2. CDR1 is MDHEN and CDR2 is SYDVKM in the germline V gene. CDR3 length equals 15 residues. V shed 6 bases and J 0 bases; nucleotides not matched to a gene: 4. CDR3 region: CASRVAGTNTGELFF. DNA of the CDR3: TGTGCCAGCAGGGTAGCGGGTACGAACACCGGGGAGCTGTTTTTT. Drawing the rest from reference TRBV28 and TRBJ2-2, the complete variable domain is DVKVTQSSRYLVKRTGEKVFLECVQDMDHENMFWYRQDPGLGLRLIYFSYDVKMKEKGDIPEGYSVSREKKERFSLILESASTNQTSMYLCASRVAGTNTGELFFGEGSRLTVL.

This clone has a handful of counts. The chain combines TRBV28 with TRBJ2-1; the D gene is possibly TRBD1 (6 bases). Trimming stripped 7 bases from V and 0 bases from J, with 16 bases between. Germline assignment: CDR1 MDHEN and CDR2 SYDVKM. The CDR3 totals 16 residues. The CDR3 bases are TGTGCCAGCACCATGGACAGTTTGAGCTCCTACAATGAGCAGTTCTTC. Its translation: CASTMDSLSSYNEQFF.

V is TRBV27 and J is TRBJ2-2; no definite D call. The CDR3 is 14 amino acids. V was shortened by 2 bases and J by 7 bases, with 11 bases between the two germline ends. The germline V gene encodes CDR1 MNHEY and CDR2 SMNVEV (reference sequence). This chain's CDR3 is CASSLASVSGELFF. The CDR3 DNA reads as TGTGCCAGCAGTTTAGCGAGCGTGAGCGGGGAGCTGTTTTTT.

V gene TRBV7-9 combines with J gene TRBJ2-4, with 12 bases lining up with TRBD2. Germline CDR1 and CDR2: SEHNR and FQNEAQ (reference sequence). J gave up 7 bases and V 2 bases, and 3 bases lay outside the gene matches. The CDR3 is 15 amino acids. CDR3 nucleotide sequence: TGTGCCAGCAGCTTACTAGCGGGAGGGCCCAACATTCAGTACTTC. Translating it yields CASSLLAGGPNIQYF.

V is TRBV28 and J is TRBJ1-5; 7 bases are shared with TRBD1. This CDR3 region has 16 residues. CDR1 and CDR2 (germline): MDHEN, SYDVKM. V dropped 6 bases and J dropped 1; count of bases not matched to a gene: 9. CDR3 in DNA: TGTGCCAGCAGACCCGAAGGGGGCTGGAGCAATCAGCCCCAGCATTTT. Translated, it gives CASRPEGGWSNQPQHF.

The rearrangement links TRBV5-1 to TRBJ2-7; the D gene is possibly TRBD2 (6 bases). Germline assignment: CDR1 SGHRS and CDR2 YFSETQ. The CDR3 totals 15 residues. Trimming shortened V by 2 bases and J by 1 base, and 13 bases separated the two germline ends. The CDR3 is CASSLFSGGSYEQYF. The CDR3 DNA reads as TGCGCCAGCAGCTTATTTTCTGGGGGGTCCTACGAGCAGTACTTC.

This clone has more than one count but fewer than ten. The chain links TRBV14 to TRBJ2-3; tentative D call: TRBD1 (6 bases). With 2 bases removed from V and 0 bases from J, the gap between germline ends came to 12 bases. Germline CDR1 and CDR2: SGHDN and FVKESK. The CDR3 runs to 16 residues. In DNA, the CDR3 is TGTGCCAGCAGCCAAATTGGGGGCCGGAGCACAGATACGCAGTATTTT. Translating it yields CASSQIGGRSTDTQYF.

This chain connects TRBV2 to TRBJ2-7, with 7 nucleotides matching TRBD1. Germline V gene data show CDR1 as SNHLY and CDR2 as FYNNEI. CDR3 length equals 12 residues. The V and J ends lost 4 bases and 5 bases, in that order; junction bases with no gene match: 2. CDR3 bases: TGTGCCAGCAGTGGACAGGGAAACGAGCAGTACTTC. Protein sequence: CASSGQGNEQYF.

The chain joins TRBV7-5 to TRBJ2-1; the table's D call, TRBD1, was not checked against the DNA. TRBV7-5 is an annotated pseudogene. This CDR3 spans 14 amino acids. The chain's CDR3 is CARSLQGEGGEQFF. The DNA for the CDR3 is TGTGCCAGAAGCTTACAGGGGGAAGGCGGTGAGCAGTTCTTC.

This clone has more than one count but fewer than ten. The gene calls are TRBV5-6 and TRBJ1-2, with 11 bases matching TRBD1. The CDR3 length is 15 residues. Germline-derived CDR1 and CDR2 are SGHDT and YYEEEE. V shed 3 bases, J shed 7 bases, and the junction held 8 bases outside the gene matches. DNA for the CDR3: TGTGCCAGCAGCTCGGACAGGGGGCGATGGGGTGGCTACACCTTC. Translated: CASSSDRGRWGGYTF.

The chain recombines TRBV7-2 with TRBJ2-1, with D uncertain. V was clipped by 5 bases and J by 0 bases, with 11 bases between them. The CDR3 runs to 15 residues. Looked up from germline, CDR1 is SGHTA and CDR2 is FQGNSA. CDR3 region: CASSPSQSSYNEQFF. Here the CDR3 DNA reads TGTGCCAGCAGCCCCTCACAGAGCTCCTACAATGAGCAGTTCTTC.

The rearrangement links TRBV27 to TRBJ1-2; D unclear. The CDR3 is made up of 15 amino acids. The V end lost 6 bases, the J end lost 1 base, and 15 bases lay between the germline ends. The germline gives CDR1 MNHEY, CDR2 SMNVEV (reference sequence). CDR3 residues: CASSPSGSVNYGYTF. CDR3 in DNA: TGTGCCAGCAGCCCGTCTGGCAGCGTTAACTATGGCTACACCTTC.

The chain carries TRBV4-3 and TRBJ2-7, with a weak D call TRBD2 (6 bases). Trimming removed 0 bases at V and 3 bases at J, with 18 bases between. The germline V gene has CDR1 LGHNA and CDR2 YSLEER. CDR3 length equals 17 residues. CDR3 in DNA: TGCGCCAGCAGCCAAGATTCAGGGAGCGGGCCTGTCTACGAGCAGTACTTC. It encodes CASSQDSGSGPVYEQYF.

V is TRBV10-1 and J is TRBJ2-3; TRBD2 matches at 9 bases. Germline V gives CDR1 WNHNN, CDR2 SYGVQD (reference sequence). This CDR3 has 15 residues. V was pared by 2 bases and J by 4 bases, with 4 bases of the junction left unmatched. CDR3 in DNA: TGCGCCAGCAGTGAGAGAGCGGGAGGTCCAGATACGCAGTATTTT. It is translated as CASSERAGGPDTQYF.

The genes are TRBV9 and TRBJ1-3, with D possibly TRBD1 on 5 matching bases. Looked up from germline, CDR1 is SGDLS and CDR2 is YYNGEE. V lost 7 bases and J lost 0, with 17 bases in between. There are 16 residues in the CDR3. CDR3 region: CASGKGSTGSGNTIYF. The CDR3 DNA reads TGTGCCAGCGGTAAAGGGTCTACAGGCTCTGGAAACACCATATATTTT.

This clone has a single count. The chain uses TRBV5-1 and TRBJ1-1, with D tentatively TRBD1 (6 bases). CDR1 SGHRS and CDR2 YFSETQ come from the germline V gene. This CDR3 has 15 amino acids. V was cut by 5 bases and J by 5 bases, with 19 bases left in between. In nucleotides, the CDR3 is TGCGCCAGCAGAGTGGGACATTCTAGTGGGACTGAAGCTTTCTTT. It specifies CASRVGHSSGTEAFF.

CDR3 sequence: CASSGLPGTGGHGYTF. For the CDR3, the DNA is TGTGCCAGTAGTGGGCTCCCTGGGACAGGGGGACATGGCTACACCTTC. This chain connects TRBV19 to TRBJ1-2; TRBD1 agrees at 11 bases. CDR1 and CDR2 from the germline V gene are LNHDA and SQIVND (reference sequence). This CDR3 contains 16 residues. Trimming cost V 5 bases and J 6 bases; bases outside gene matches: 11. The whole variable domain, remainder taken from reference TRBV19 and TRBJ1-2, is DGGITQSPKYLFRKEGQNVTLSCEQNLNHDAMYWYRQDPGQGLRLIYYSQIVNDFQKGDIAEGYSVSREKKESFPLTVTSAQKNPTAFYLCASSGLPGTGGHGYTFGSGTRLTVV.

The chain uses TRBV5-6 and TRBJ2-7; D call uncertain. There are 14 residues in the CDR3. Germline V gene lookup returns CDR1 SGHDT and CDR2 YYEEEE. Trimming removed 4 bases at V and 5 bases at J, with 16 bases between. CDR3 in amino acids: CASSRRAFPNEQYF. The CDR3, as DNA: TGTGCCAGCAGCCGTCGAGCGTTCCCTAACGAGCAGTACTTC.

The J gene is TRBJ2-7, the V gene TRBV11-1; perhaps TRBD1 as D (6 bases). CDR3 size: 14 residues. Germline V gene data show CDR1 as SGHAT and CDR2 as FQDESV (reference sequence). The ends were cut back, 4 bases at V and 6 bases at J, with 16 bases in the middle. The CDR3 sequence is CASSSGDLRREQYF. In DNA form, the CDR3 reads TGTGCCAGCAGCTCAGGGGACCTCCGGCGCGAGCAGTACTTC.

This clone was recorded a few times. This sequence joins TRBV5-1 and TRBJ1-2, with 11 bases that match TRBD1. Trimming took 4 bases from V and 4 from J; bases not matched to a gene: 9. The length of the CDR3 is 16 residues. The V gene's germline CDR1 is SGHRS and CDR2 YFSETQ. The CDR3 region is CASSQGQGARGYGYTF. CDR3 DNA: TGCGCCAGCAGCCAAGGACAGGGGGCGCGCGGCTATGGCTACACCTTC.

This clone was found a few times. The chain has TRBV25-1 and TRBJ2-1; 11 nucleotides agree with TRBD2. Trimming at V came to 3 bases and at J to 10 bases, leaving 8 bases not matched to a gene. The germline gives CDR1 MGHDK, CDR2 SYGVNS. This CDR3 has 15 amino acids. CDR3 protein: CASSDGLAGGLEQFF. In DNA, the CDR3 is TGTGCCAGCAGTGACGGCCTAGCGGGAGGACTCGAGCAGTTCTTC.

This clone was found a few times. CDR3 region: CSVPMASEQYF. CDR3 nucleotide sequence: TGCAGCGTTCCGATGGCTTCTGAGCAGTACTTC. The genes are TRBV29-1 and TRBJ2-7; D remains unclear. The germline V gene encodes CDR1 SQVTM and CDR2 ANQGSEA. CDR3 length: 11 residues. The V and J ends lost 5 bases and 7 bases respectively, with 12 bases between them.

The chain combines TRBV7-2 with TRBJ1-2, with 7 bases fitting TRBD1. The germline V gene has CDR1 SGHTA and CDR2 FQGNSA. The CDR3 is 13 amino acids. Germline trimming cut 5 bases from V and 7 bases from J; bases unmatched to any gene: 7. CDR3 residues: CASSPPDRVGYTF. Here the CDR3 DNA reads TGTGCCAGCAGCCCACCTGACAGGGTTGGCTACACCTTC.